These 8 T cell receptor beta chains were all obtained from the same sample, sequenced in a study of glioma-infiltrating T cells after dendritic cell vaccination. Noted time point: after dendritic cell vaccination, including at tumor progression/relapse. Assay used: immunoSEQ multiplex PCR; TCRdb lists only in-frame clones, some missing. The table shows about 94,000 clones, with more than 70% occurring only once. The sequencing used blood, collected after dendritic cell vaccination. The receptors shown here come from a human donor with glioblastoma.

This sequence joins TRBV25-1 and TRBJ2-1; 10 bases align to TRBD2. The CDR3 consists of 17 residues. The germline gives CDR1 MGHDK, CDR2 SYGVNS. The J segment lost 0 bases and the V segment lost 3 bases, leaving 5 bases of the junction unmatched. The CDR3 loop reads CASSDRIAGGSYNEQFF. CDR3 in DNA: TGTGCCAGCAGTGACCGTATAGCGGGGGGCTCCTACAATGAGCAGTTCTTC. Complete variable domain (other parts from reference TRBV25-1 and TRBJ2-1): EADIYQTPRYLVIGTGKKITLECSQTMGHDKMYWYQQDPGMELHLIHYSYGVNSTEKGDLSSESTVSRIRTEHFPLTLESARPSHTSQYLCASSDRIAGGSYNEQFFGPGTRLTVL.

This chain links TRBV5-6 with TRBJ2-5; D remains unclear. V dropped 0 bases and J dropped 4 bases, with 10 bases sitting between them. Germline V gives CDR1 SGHDT, CDR2 YYEEEE. The CDR3 covers 14 residues. CDR3 in DNA: TGTGCCAGCAGCTTGGATTATCTATCAGAGACCCAGTACTTC. Translating it yields CASSLDYLSETQYF.

The J gene is TRBJ1-1, the V gene TRBV7-9; D might be TRBD1 (6 bases). Trimming shortened V by 10 bases and J by 4 bases, and 10 bases separated the two germline ends. The CDR3 runs 11 residues. CDR1 is SEHNR and CDR2 is FQNEAQ in the germline V gene (reference sequence). This chain's CDR3 is CATVGATEAFF. Written as DNA, the CDR3 is TGTGCCACCGTGGGGGCCACTGAAGCTTTCTTT.

J is TRBJ2-1 and V is TRBV5-1, with TRBD2 matching over 12 bases. The trim removed 4 bases at V and 4 bases at J, leaving 3 bases unmatched. The CDR3 runs to 15 residues. Per the germline V gene, CDR1 is SGHRS and CDR2 is YFSETQ. The CDR3 region is CASSIGLAGYNEQFF. The CDR3 DNA reads as TGCGCCAGCAGCATTGGACTAGCGGGGTACAATGAGCAGTTCTTC.

The chain carries TRBV19 and TRBJ1-3; D is undetermined. The CDR3 loop spans 15 amino acids. Trimming shortened V by 4 bases and J by 0 bases, and 10 bases separated the two germline ends. Germline values: CDR1 LNHDA, CDR2 SQIVND (reference sequence). The DNA of the CDR3 is TGTGCCAGTAGTACCAGGCCACACTCTGGAAACACCATATATTTT. Amino acids: CASSTRPHSGNTIYF.

The rearrangement links TRBV2 to TRBJ2-3; possibly TRBD2 for D (7 bases). Trimming pared 4 bases from V and 1 base from J, leaving 12 bases between. Germline assignment: CDR1 SNHLY and CDR2 FYNNEI. This CDR3 has 15 residues. CDR3 protein: CASSVRGGGTDTQYF. Written as DNA, the CDR3 is TGTGCCAGCAGTGTTAGGGGGGGAGGCACAGATACGCAGTATTTT.

The chain uses TRBV5-8 and TRBJ2-1, with TRBD2 identical over 7 bases. This CDR3 is built from 13 residues. CDR1 and CDR2 from the germline V gene are SGHTS and YDEGEE. The V and J ends lost 4 bases and 3 bases, in that order; junction bases with no gene match: 1. CDR3 DNA: TGTGCCAGCAGCCGGGACTACTACAATGAGCAGTTCTTC. As protein: CASSRDYYNEQFF.

DNA for the CDR3: TGCGCCAGCAGCGAGGACACTGACTATGGCTACACCTTC. Its protein is CASSEDTDYGYTF. V is TRBV5-1 and J is TRBJ1-2; D perhaps matches TRBD1 (5 bases). Germline CDR1 reads SGHRS; CDR2 reads YFSETQ. The germline V and J ends were trimmed by 4 bases and 3 bases, with 10 bases remaining between them. The CDR3 is 13 residues long.